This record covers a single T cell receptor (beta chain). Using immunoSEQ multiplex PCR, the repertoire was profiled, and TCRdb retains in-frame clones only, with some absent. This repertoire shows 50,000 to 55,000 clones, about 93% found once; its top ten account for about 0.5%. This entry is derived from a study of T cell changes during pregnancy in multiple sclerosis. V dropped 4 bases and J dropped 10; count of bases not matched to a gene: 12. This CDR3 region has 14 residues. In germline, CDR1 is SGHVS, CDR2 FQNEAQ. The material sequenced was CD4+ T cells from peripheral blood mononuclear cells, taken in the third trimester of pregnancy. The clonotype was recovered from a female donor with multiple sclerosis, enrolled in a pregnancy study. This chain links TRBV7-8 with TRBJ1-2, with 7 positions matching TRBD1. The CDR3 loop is CASSSARGTVPYTF. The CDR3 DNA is TGTGCCAGCAGCTCTGCGAGGGGGACAGTGCCCTACACCTTC. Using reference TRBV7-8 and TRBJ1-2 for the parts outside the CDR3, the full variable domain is GAGVSQSPRYKVAKRGQDVALRCDPISGHVSLFWYQQALGQGPEFLTYFQNEAQLDKSGLPSDRFFAERPEGSVSTLKIQRTQQEDSAVYLCASSSARGTVPYTFGSGTRLTVV.